This TCR beta chain stems from a study of cytomegalovirus exposure and HLA in healthy donors. About the research overall: Later analysis reported that the 130 or so validation repertoires shared the platform of the 650 to 700 first-cohort repertoires.

Regarding the study as a whole: The study found most TCR sequences rare, yet found some public TCRs in many donors. Using the classifier, cytomegalovirus status was reportedly diagnosed with high specificity and sensitivity. The study put some 150 TCR beta chains on its list as cytomegalovirus-associated.

This clone was seen only a few times. Its matching antigen is unknown. Profiling relied on immunoSEQ multiplex PCR, and the TCRdb table lists in-frame clones only, not all of them. The data contain 150,000 or so clones, about 88% of them singletons. The sequence came from a woman aged 18 to 35 in good health and CMV-seronegative. Source material: PBMCs.

CDR3 amino acids: CASSRKSGGRLAPLHF. CDR3 DNA: TGTGCCAGCAGCCGGAAATCCGGTGGGAGGCTAGCACCCCTCCACTTT. The chain is built from TRBV5-4 and TRBJ1-6; D is uncertain. This CDR3 is 16 amino acids long. V was clipped by 4 bases and J by 11 bases, with 22 bases between them. Germline V gives CDR1 SGHNT, CDR2 YYREEE (reference sequence).